This record looks at one TCR beta chain sequence and its context. With 6 bases removed from V and 8 bases from J, the gap between germline ends came to 16 bases. The length of the CDR3 is 14 residues. Germline V lookup: CDR1 KGHSH, CDR2 LQKENI. The source of the sample is a study of blood T cell repertoires in COVID-19. Looking at the study overall: T cells, B-cell-depleted T cells, or PBMCs supplied cDNA or gDNA.

The table came from immunoSEQ multiplex PCR; TCRdb's copy has only in-frame clones and leaves some out. In the table there are 150,000 to 200,000 clones, over 75% of which are singletons. The source of this sequence is a woman at least 80 years old with active or convalescent COVID-19. The chain carries TRBV18 and TRBJ1-4; the D gene is possibly TRBD1 (5 bases). The sequenced sample was peripheral blood. The CDR3 bases are TGTGCCAGCTCGGGACCGGGGGAGTGGGAAAAACTGTTTTTT. Its translation is CASSGPGEWEKLFF.